A single sample gave rise to the 28 T cell receptor beta chains below, sequenced in a study of blood T cell repertoires in COVID-19. Sequenced by immunoSEQ multiplex PCR; TCRdb stores in-frame clones only, minus some. The data show over 110,000 clones, 65% to 80% seen once. Material: peripheral blood. All receptors derive from an elderly man with acute or convalescent COVID-19.

The chain uses TRBV7-3 and TRBJ1-2; D is perhaps TRBD1 (5 bases). Deletions cut 0 bases from V and 2 bases from J, with 19 bases between. Germline V CDR1 and CDR2: SGHTA, FQGTGA. The CDR3 sequence is 18 residues long. The CDR3 DNA reads as TGTGCCAGCAGCTTAACGGCCCCTGATGAGGCAGGGAACTATGGCTACACCTTC. Translating gives CASSLTAPDEAGNYGYTF.

This chain links TRBV12-5 with TRBJ2-2; 9 bases match TRBD1. Germline CDR1 LGHNT, CDR2 FRNRAP. The CDR3 covers 15 residues. V lost 6 bases to trimming and J lost 2 bases; unmatched junction nucleotides: 4. CDR3 residues: CASGSGQGNTGELFF. The CDR3 region has the DNA TGTGCTAGTGGGTCGGGACAGGGAAACACCGGGGAGCTGTTTTTT.

CDR3 coding DNA: TGCGCCAGCAGCCTGGACAATTACAATGAGCAGTTCTTC. Its protein product is CASSLDNYNEQFF. The chain employs TRBV5-1 and TRBJ2-1; possibly TRBD1 for D (5 bases). Germline assignment: CDR1 SGHRS and CDR2 YFSETQ. The CDR3 spans 13 residues. The V end was cut by 4 bases, the J end by 4 bases, with 9 bases between. Variable domain in full (rest from reference TRBV5-1 and TRBJ2-1): KAGVTQTPRYLIKTRGQQVTLSCSPISGHRSVSWYQQTPGQGLQFLFEYFSETQRNKGNFPGRFSGRQFSNSRSEMNVSTLELGDSALYLCASSLDNYNEQFFGPGTRLTVL.

CDR3 amino acids: CASIIRTGTLNSGTQYF. The CDR3 coding sequence is TGTGCCAGCATTATCCGGACCGGGACACTAAACTCGGGTACGCAGTATTTT. The rearrangement joins TRBV2 to TRBJ2-3; D is possibly TRBD1 (6 bases). Germline V CDR1 and CDR2: SNHLY, FYNNEI. The CDR3 is made up of 17 amino acids. V was pared by 7 bases and J by 8 bases, with 28 bases between.

This clone has at least ten counts. The chain is built from TRBV19 and TRBJ2-2; 7 nucleotides line up with TRBD1. V shed 1 base, J shed 6 bases, and the junction held 5 bases outside the gene matches. The germline CDR1 and CDR2 sequences are LNHDA and SQIVND (reference sequence). The CDR3 is 15 amino acids. CDR3 region: CASSIGYRGAGELFF. The CDR3 DNA sequence: TGTGCCAGTAGTATAGGGTACAGGGGCGCCGGGGAGCTGTTTTTT. Drawing the rest from reference TRBV19 and TRBJ2-2, the complete variable domain is DGGITQSPKYLFRKEGQNVTLSCEQNLNHDAMYWYRQDPGQGLRLIYYSQIVNDFQKGDIAEGYSVSREKKESFPLTVTSAQKNPTAFYLCASSIGYRGAGELFFGEGSRLTVL.

This clone was found once. V gene TRBV18 combines with J gene TRBJ1-5; a possible D gene is TRBD1 (6 bases). Germline CDR1 KGHSH, CDR2 LQKENI. This CDR3 has 13 residues. Trimming cost V 2 bases and J 5 bases, with 7 bases left between them. The CDR3: CASSPGGDQPQHF. CDR3 nucleotide sequence: TGTGCCAGCTCACCAGGGGGCGATCAGCCCCAGCATTTT.

The CDR3 nucleotides read TGTGCCAGCAGTCCAATCCCCAACCGGGGGAGCGGGGAGACCCAGTACTTC. The encoded protein is CASSPIPNRGSGETQYF. V gene TRBV28 combines with J gene TRBJ2-5, with D maybe TRBD2 (6 bases). Per the germline V gene, CDR1 is MDHEN and CDR2 is SYDVKM. Trimming took off 5 bases at V and 5 bases at J, with 24 bases between the two ends. The CDR3 is made up of 17 amino acids.

The V call is TRBV5-1, the J call TRBJ2-2; D is perhaps TRBD2 (6 bases). Germline assignment: CDR1 SGHRS and CDR2 YFSETQ. The CDR3 covers 15 residues. V lost 4 bases and J 5 bases, leaving 15 bases between the germline ends. The CDR3 DNA reads TGCGCCAGCAGCCCGGGACTCGTTGGGACCGGGGAGCTGTTTTTT. Its protein product is CASSPGLVGTGELFF.

This rearrangement joins TRBV6-5 to TRBJ2-7, with a possible D match to TRBD2 (6 bases). V lost 5 bases, J lost 4 bases, and 18 bases lay in between. Germline V lookup: CDR1 MNHEY, CDR2 SVGAGI. This CDR3 is 15 amino acids long. The CDR3 sequence: CASSTGGARVYEQYF. The CDR3 bases are TGTGCCAGCAGTACCGGCGGGGCCAGAGTATACGAGCAGTACTTC.

This clone was recorded many times. The chain's CDR3 is CASSPGEDMETQYF. The CDR3 bases are TGTGCCAGCAGTCCCGGAGAGGACATGGAGACCCAGTACTTC. The V call is TRBV6-4, the J call TRBJ2-5, with D possibly TRBD1 on 5 matching bases. The CDR3 extends over 14 amino acids. CDR1 is MRHNA and CDR2 is SNTAGT in the germline V gene. The V and J ends lost 5 bases and 5 bases respectively, with 15 bases between them.

J is TRBJ1-3 and V is TRBV5-8; the D gene is possibly TRBD1 (6 bases). In germline, CDR1 is SGHTS, CDR2 YDEGEE. With 6 bases removed from V and 3 bases from J, the gap between germline ends came to 13 bases. This CDR3 is built from 14 residues. The CDR3 nucleotides read TGTGCCAGCACGTACAGGGTGAATGGAAACACCATATATTTT. This codes for CASTYRVNGNTIYF.

The chain has TRBV20-1 and TRBJ2-2; D ambiguous. CDR3 length equals 11 residues. Germline V lookup: CDR1 DFQATT, CDR2 SNEGSKA (reference sequence). The V gene lost 5 bases and the J gene lost 2 bases, with 3 bases spanning the gap. The CDR3 sequence is CSARNTGELFF. The CDR3 coding sequence is TGCAGTGCTCGTAACACCGGGGAGCTGTTTTTT.

The chain employs TRBV11-3 and TRBJ2-5; the match to TRBD2 covers 11 bases. Losses at the gene ends were 4 bases for V and 3 bases for J; bases not matched to a gene: 4. CDR3 length equals 15 residues. The germline V gene has CDR1 SGHNT and CDR2 YENEEA. DNA for the CDR3: TGTGCCAGCAGCTCGGGACTAGCGGAGGAAGAGACCCAGTACTTC. As protein: CASSSGLAEEETQYF.

This rearrangement joins TRBV7-4 to TRBJ2-7; 7 bases match TRBD1. The CDR3 covers 18 residues. The V gene's germline CDR1 is SGHVT and CDR2 SQSDAQ. Trimming took 0 bases from V and 3 from J; bases not matched to a gene: 14. Written as DNA, the CDR3 is TGTGCCAGCAGCTTAGCTTTCCCTACAGGGGTGCTAAACTACGAGCAGTACTTC. Its protein product is CASSLAFPTGVLNYEQYF.

The CDR3 nucleotides are TGCGCCAGCAGCTTGGGGCAGATCTCCGGGGAGCTGTTTTTT. Its protein product is CASSLGQISGELFF. The chain links TRBV5-1 to TRBJ2-2; D not resolved. The V end lost 0 bases, the J end lost 6 bases, and 9 bases lay between the germline ends. The CDR3 loop spans 14 amino acids. Germline V gene lookup returns CDR1 SGHRS and CDR2 YFSETQ. Using reference TRBV5-1 and TRBJ2-2 for the parts outside the CDR3, the full variable domain is KAGVTQTPRYLIKTRGQQVTLSCSPISGHRSVSWYQQTPGQGLQFLFEYFSETQRNKGNFPGRFSGRQFSNSRSEMNVSTLELGDSALYLCASSLGQISGELFFGEGSRLTVL.

The V gene is TRBV6-5, the J gene TRBJ2-5, with D maybe TRBD1 (6 bases). V was trimmed by 2 bases and J by 2 bases, leaving 9 bases between them. Germline V gene lookup returns CDR1 MNHEY and CDR2 SVGAGI. The CDR3 is 14 amino acids. CDR3 sequence reads: CASSYDRQQETQYF. The CDR3 DNA follows: TGTGCCAGCAGTTACGACAGGCAACAAGAGACCCAGTACTTC.

The rearrangement joins TRBV7-2 to TRBJ1-2; D is uncertain. The CDR3 extends over 15 amino acids. Germline V CDR1 and CDR2: SGHTA, FQGNSA. V dropped 2 bases and J dropped 1 base, with 11 bases sitting between them. CDR3 loop: CASSLRSQNNYGYTF. Here the CDR3 DNA reads TGTGCCAGCAGCTTACGGAGCCAGAATAACTATGGCTACACCTTC.

CDR3 in DNA: TGTGCCAGCAGCTTGGGACAGAACGATGGCTACACCTTC. Translated, it gives CASSLGQNDGYTF. This chain joins TRBV7-6 and TRBJ1-2; 7 bases agree with TRBD1. Germline V gives CDR1 SGHVS, CDR2 FNYEAQ. The junction had 4 bases not matched to a gene; V was cut back by 3 bases and J by 6 bases. This CDR3 is built from 13 residues.

The chain uses TRBV10-2 and TRBJ2-7; 8 bases map to TRBD1. Trimming removed 6 bases from V and 1 base from J; junction bases left unmatched: 5. This CDR3 spans 14 amino acids. CDR1 WSHSY and CDR2 SAAADI come from the germline V gene. CDR3 sequence reads: CASRETGDSYEQYF. CDR3 sequence (DNA): TGCGCCAGCAGAGAGACAGGGGATTCCTACGAGCAGTACTTC.

The chain has TRBV28 and TRBJ2-6; D unresolved. CDR1 is MDHEN and CDR2 is SYDVKM in the germline V gene. V was pared by 3 bases and J by 3 bases, with 9 bases between. CDR3 length: 15 amino acids. The CDR3 region has the DNA TGTGCCAGCAGTTTGAGCCTTGGTGGGGCCAACGTCCTGACTTTC. Protein product: CASSLSLGGANVLTF.

This chain joins TRBV11-2 and TRBJ1-2, with D hard to call. The V end lost 5 bases, the J end lost 6 bases, and 7 bases lay between the germline ends. The CDR3 is 11 amino acids. Per germline, CDR1 SGHAT and CDR2 FQNNGV. The CDR3 spells CASSQSDGYTF. The CDR3 nucleotides read TGTGCCAGCAGCCAAAGCGATGGCTACACCTTC.

A note on this clone: Other DNA sequences in the sample encode the same CDR3. This sequence joins TRBV19 and TRBJ2-7; 7 positions match TRBD1. The ends lost 5 bases at V and 0 bases at J; junction bases unmatched: 1. The V gene's germline CDR1 is LNHDA and CDR2 SQIVND (reference sequence). There are 13 residues in the CDR3. CDR3 loop: CASSRQGSYEQYF. The CDR3 DNA sequence: TGTGCCAGTAGTCGACAGGGCTCCTACGAGCAGTACTTC.

The chain is built from TRBV5-1 and TRBJ2-3; D gene ambiguous. Germline CDR1 SGHRS, CDR2 YFSETQ. Trimming removed 5 bases at V and 2 bases at J, with 15 bases between. CDR3 length: 15 residues. This CDR3 is CASSSSLTVTDTQYF. CDR3 nucleotide sequence: TGCGCCAGCAGTTCTAGTTTAACGGTCACAGATACGCAGTATTTT.

The rearrangement uses TRBV2 and TRBJ2-1; TRBD2 matches 9 bases. CDR3 length equals 14 residues. In germline, CDR1 is SNHLY, CDR2 FYNNEI. V shed 6 bases and J 5 bases; nucleotides not matched to a gene: 5. The CDR3 region has the DNA TGTGCCAGCAGGTCTAGCGGGATAGACAATGAGCAGTTCTTC. Protein: CASRSSGIDNEQFF. The full variable domain, completed using reference TRBV2 and TRBJ2-1, is EPEVTQTPSHQVTQMGQEVILRCVPISNHLYFYWYRQILGQKVEFLVSFYNNEISEKSEIFDDQFSVERPDGSNFTLKIRSTKLEDSAMYFCASRSSGIDNEQFFGPGTRLTVL.

The rearrangement joins TRBV5-4 to TRBJ2-7; TRBD1 matches 9 bases. CDR1 is SGHNT and CDR2 is YYREEE in the germline V gene (reference sequence). The CDR3 contains 15 residues. The V segment lost 5 bases and the J segment 2 bases; nucleotides outside the gene matches: 8. The DNA of the CDR3 is TGTGCCAGCAGACAGGACAGGGGAAGGACCTACGAGCAGTACTTC. This translates into CASRQDRGRTYEQYF.

This chain uses TRBV15 with TRBJ2-7; D perhaps matches TRBD1 (5 bases). The CDR3 sequence is 15 residues long. Deletions cut 1 base from V and 0 bases from J, with 10 bases between. Germline lookup yields CDR1 LNHNV and CDR2 YYDKDF (reference sequence). The CDR3 coding sequence is TGTGCCACCAGCAGAGTAAGGGGCGACTCCTACGAGCAGTACTTC. It yields the protein CATSRVRGDSYEQYF.

This sequence joins TRBV6-2 or TRBV6-3 and TRBJ1-2; possibly TRBD1 for D (5 bases). Germline assignment: CDR1 MNHEY and CDR2 SVGEGT. V was pared by 0 bases and J by 7 bases, with 15 bases between. CDR3 length equals 15 residues. The CDR3 spells CASSYSTATVSGYTF. CDR3 in DNA: TGTGCCAGCAGTTACTCGACAGCTACAGTTTCTGGCTACACCTTC.

This clone was seen only once. The chain uses TRBV24-1 and TRBJ1-5; tentative D call: TRBD1 (6 bases). With 6 bases removed from V and 2 bases from J, the gap between germline ends came to 16 bases. This CDR3 is built from 16 residues. CDR1 and CDR2 (germline): KGHDR, SFDVKD. The CDR3 reads CATSSGDVGGNQPQHF. CDR3 nucleotides: TGTGCCACCAGTTCAGGGGATGTAGGAGGCAATCAGCCCCAGCATTTT.